The 4 T cell receptor beta chains listed next were all sequenced from one sample in a study of cytomegalovirus exposure and HLA in healthy donors. With 60 Vbeta and 13 Jbeta primers, the PCR was carried out. Assay used: immunoSEQ multiplex PCR; TCRdb lists only in-frame clones, some missing. This table has 150,000 to 200,000 clones, approximately 85% appearing once. The sample consisted of PBMCs. The source is a girl between 10 and 17 years old in good health and CMV-seropositive.

This chain joins TRBV13 and TRBJ2-6, with 12 bases matching TRBD1. Trimming took 6 bases from V and 4 from J; bases not matched to a gene: 7. This CDR3 has 17 amino acids. Germline values: CDR1 PRHDT, CDR2 FYEKMQ (reference sequence). CDR3 amino acids: CASRTGTGGFGANVLTF. The CDR3, as DNA: TGTGCCAGCAGGACCGGGACAGGGGGCTTCGGGGCCAACGTCCTGACTTTC. The variable domain in full, completed from reference TRBV13 and TRBJ2-6, reads AAGVIQSPRHLIKEKRETATLKCYPIPRHDTVYWYQQGPGQDPQFLISFYEKMQSDKGSIPDRFSAQQFSDYHSELNMSSLELGDSALYFCASRTGTGGFGANVLTFGAGSRLTVL.

The genes are TRBV11-3 and TRBJ2-5; 14 nucleotides align to TRBD2. Germline V lookup: CDR1 SGHNT, CDR2 YENEEA. V gave up 4 bases and J gave up 8 bases; unmatched junction bases: 12. The CDR3 is 17 residues long. The CDR3 sequence is CASSSAGTSGGPLTQYF. The CDR3, as DNA: TGTGCCAGCAGCTCTGCCGGGACTAGCGGGGGACCCCTAACCCAGTACTTC.

The chain joins TRBV7-9 to TRBJ1-1; D is possibly TRBD1 (6 bases). This CDR3 region has 16 residues. Germline V gene data show CDR1 as SEHNR and CDR2 as FQNEAQ (reference sequence). The V end lost 5 bases, the J end lost 11 bases, and 27 bases lay between the germline ends. The CDR3 spells CASSRAWGPGTNAAFF. CDR3 nucleotides: TGTGCCAGCAGCCGAGCCTGGGGGCCCGGGACTAATGCGGCTTTCTTT.

The chain joins TRBV7-6 to TRBJ2-2; TRBD1 is a possible D gene (6 bases). CDR3 length equals 16 residues. Germline CDR1 is SGHVS and CDR2 is FNYEAQ. V lost 2 bases to trimming and J lost 4 bases, with 14 bases between them. The CDR3 loop is CASSLNQGKSTGELFF. The CDR3 DNA follows: TGTGCCAGCAGCTTAAACCAGGGGAAGAGCACCGGGGAGCTGTTTTTT.